Shown below are 2 T cell receptor beta chains from a single sample sequenced in a study of blood T cell repertoires in COVID-19 (dated by TCRdb to 2018 to 2020). To prepare the library, the immunoSEQ multiplex PCR assay was applied. TCRdb limited this immuneACCESS table to in-frame rearrangements with V and J called. A share of clones is missing; checked studies link under half to unresolved V genes, and the rest is unexplained. Across this sample there are a few hundred thousand clones, with roughly 84% seen only once. The top ten constitute about 0.9% of the sample. The specimen sequenced was peripheral blood. These receptors came from a human donor with COVID-19, enrolled during active disease. The donor label of this sample is uncertain.

About this clone: Possible read error: a much larger clone is one base away. The genes are TRBV7-2 and TRBJ1-1, with no clear D. With 2 bases removed from V and 3 bases from J, the gap between germline ends came to 7 bases. The CDR3 totals 13 residues. Germline CDR1 reads SGHTA; CDR2 reads FQGNSA. This CDR3 is CASSLRRDTEAFF. The CDR3 DNA is TGTGCCAGCAGCTTAAGGAGAGACACTGAAGCTTTCTTT.

The chain recombines TRBV29-1 with TRBJ1-1, with a tentative D call TRBD1 (5 bases). Trimming stripped 1 base from V and 5 bases from J, with 11 bases between. The CDR3 covers 13 residues. Germline-derived CDR1 and CDR2 are SQVTM and ANQGSEA. The DNA of the CDR3 is TGCAGCGTTGAAGTGACCGGGGGGACTGAAGCTTTCTTT. It codes for CSVEVTGGTEAFF.